These 28 T cell receptor beta chains came from one sample sequenced in a study of Graves' ophthalmopathy and Graves' hyperthyroidism. Amplifying from RNA transcripts, the study obtained TCR beta CDR3 regions. HTBI primers primed a first-round RT-PCR, and a second-round multiplex PCR followed. Using its own MiXCR run on the multiplex PCR reads, TCRdb lists one record per CDR3 protein. The sample holds about 1.1 million distinct CDR3 sequences, 35% to 45% seen once. The sequencing input was peripheral blood or thyroid tissue (not recorded which). Source of these receptors: an adult man with Graves' hyperthyroidism.

This clonotype was observed at least ten times. CDR3 sequence: CSVESQVGYEQYF. The CDR3 DNA reads TGCAGCGTTGAATCACAGGTTGGGTACGAGCAGTACTTC. The chain recombines TRBV29-1 with TRBJ2-7; D perhaps matches TRBD1 (5 bases). The V gene's germline CDR1 is SQVTM and CDR2 ANQGSEA. There are 13 residues in the CDR3. V dropped 2 bases and J dropped 4 bases, with 12 bases sitting between them.

The chain recombines TRBV25-1 with TRBJ1-6, with 7 bases matching TRBD1. Germline V gene data show CDR1 as MGHDK and CDR2 as SYGVNS. The CDR3 runs to 19 residues. The V gene end was trimmed by 6 bases and the J gene end by 0 bases; junction bases not matched to a gene: 14. The chain's CDR3 is CASSPSGQVLSSYNSPLHF. In nucleotides, the CDR3 is TGTGCCAGCAGCCCCTCCGGACAGGTCTTGAGCTCCTATAATTCACCCCTCCACTTT.

Ten or more counts support this clonotype. This rearrangement joins TRBV25-1 to TRBJ1-5; 7 bases agree with TRBD1. V shed 2 bases, J shed 7 bases, and the junction held 11 bases outside the gene matches. This CDR3 has 16 amino acids. The germline V gene has CDR1 MGHDK and CDR2 SYGVNS. CDR3 in DNA: TGTGCCAGCAGTGAACAGGGGGTCCTTTGGCGCCAGCCCCAGCATTTT. It translates to CASSEQGVLWRQPQHF.

This clonotype was detected a few times. The chain uses TRBV10-3 and TRBJ1-2, with 7 positions matching TRBD1. The CDR3 has 16 amino acids. Trimming removed 7 bases from V and 7 bases from J; junction bases left unmatched: 18. Germline V gene data show CDR1 as ENHRY and CDR2 as SYGVKD. Here the CDR3 DNA reads TGTGCCATCAACATAGGGGGCCGCAACCCGGCGGGTGGCTACACCTTC. The encoded protein is CAINIGGRNPAGGYTF.

This clonotype was observed many times. The chain links TRBV20-1 to TRBJ2-2; D gene ambiguous. CDR1 is DFQATT, CDR2 SNEGSKA, per germline (reference sequence). CDR3 length equals 15 residues. Trimming removed 3 bases from V and 0 bases from J, with 11 bases in between. In DNA form, the CDR3 reads TGCAGTGCTAGCGGCGAATACGCGAACACCGGGGAGCTGTTTTTT. Translated: CSASGEYANTGELFF.

This clonotype appeared many times. The chain joins TRBV25-1 to TRBJ1-2; D is perhaps TRBD1 (6 bases). The V end was cut by 4 bases, the J end by 3 bases, with 9 bases between. This CDR3 is 13 amino acids long. CDR1 and CDR2 from the germline V gene are MGHDK and SYGVNS. The CDR3 DNA reads TGTGCCAGCAGTGGGACAGAGGACTATGGCTACACCTTC. Translated, it gives CASSGTEDYGYTF.

Of note for this clonotype: The DNA is omitted, as the CDR3 cannot be located on it reliably, and the CDR3 follows TCRdb's listing. The chain is built from TRBV7-9 and TRBJ1-2. The germline V gene encodes CDR1 SEHNR and CDR2 FQNEAQ (reference sequence). The CDR3 is 17 amino acids in total, end residues counted. Here the CDR3 reads CASSIYLCSVEHSGYTF.

The chain is built from TRBV24-1 and TRBJ1-4; D perhaps matches TRBD1 (5 bases). The V gene's germline CDR1 is KGHDR and CDR2 SFDVKD. The V gene lost 3 bases and the J gene lost 5 bases, with 27 bases spanning the gap. The CDR3 length is 20 residues. The CDR3 reads CATSDHGTSLQGVYNEKLFF. The CDR3 bases are TGTGCCACCAGTGATCATGGGACCAGCCTCCAGGGCGTCTACAATGAAAAACTGTTTTTT.

This clonotype was seen more than once but under ten times. The chain recombines TRBV4-3 with TRBJ1-4; weak D call: TRBD1 (6 bases). The V gene's germline CDR1 is LGHNA and CDR2 YSLEER. Trimming took 0 bases from V and 4 from J, leaving 12 bases between them. There are 16 residues in the CDR3. The CDR3 here is CASSQDLGQINEKLFF. In DNA form, the CDR3 reads TGCGCCAGCAGCCAAGATCTAGGACAGATTAATGAAAAACTGTTTTTT.

Concerning this clonotype: A much larger clone sits a single nucleotide away, making a read error possible. The gene calls are TRBV12-3 or TRBV12-4 and TRBJ2-2; D is possibly TRBD1 or TRBD2 (6 bases each). This CDR3 has 11 residues. CDR3 region: CAGRGAGEVFF. The CDR3 DNA is TGTGCCGGAAGGGGGGCCGGGGAGGTGTTTTTT.

This clonotype was picked up many times. The chain joins TRBV7-2 to TRBJ2-7, with D unresolved. Germline values: CDR1 SGHTA, CDR2 FQGNSA. The ends were cut back, 3 bases at V and 2 bases at J, with 11 bases in the middle. There are 14 residues in the CDR3. CDR3 in amino acids: CASSFGGRTYEQYF. DNA of the CDR3: TGTGCCAGCAGCTTTGGCGGCCGAACCTACGAGCAGTACTTC.

This clonotype has a count of ten or more. The chain has TRBV2 and TRBJ2-2; perhaps TRBD2 as D (5 bases). This CDR3 is 13 amino acids long. V dropped 7 bases and J dropped 1 base, with 7 bases sitting between them. Germline V lookup: CDR1 SNHLY, CDR2 FYNNEI. The CDR3: CASTSQNTGELFF. CDR3 in DNA: TGTGCCAGCACTAGCCAGAACACCGGGGAGCTGTTTTTT.

The chain uses TRBV19 and TRBJ2-3; D assignment may be TRBD1 or TRBD2 (5 bases each). The germline gives CDR1 LNHDA, CDR2 SQIVND (reference sequence). V was clipped by 6 bases and J by 5 bases, with 21 bases between them. The CDR3 spans 16 residues. The CDR3 DNA sequence: TGTGCCAGTAGCCCGCCTACCACAAGGGACCAAGATACGCAGTATTTT. Translated: CASSPPTTRDQDTQYF.

In this sample, this clonotype turned up many times. The chain links TRBV7-2 to TRBJ2-7; D is perhaps TRBD1 (6 bases). In germline, CDR1 is SGHTA, CDR2 FQGNSA. Trimming removed 5 bases at V and 5 bases at J, with 13 bases between. This CDR3 is 13 amino acids long. The CDR3 sequence: CASSPQGLHEQYF. DNA for the CDR3: TGTGCCAGCAGCCCACAGGGATTGCACGAGCAGTACTTC. Looking up the rest from reference TRBV7-2 and TRBJ2-7 gives the full variable domain: GAGVSQSPSNKVTEKGKDVELRCDPISGHTALYWYRQSLGQGLEFLIYFQGNSAPDKSGLPSDRFSAERTGGSVSTLTIQRTQQEDSAVYLCASSPQGLHEQYFGPGTRLTVT.

The sample holds many counts of this clonotype. The V gene is TRBV19, the J gene TRBJ2-5, with 8 bases identical to TRBD2. Germline CDR1 reads LNHDA; CDR2 reads SQIVND (reference sequence). V lost 3 bases to trimming and J lost 4 bases; unmatched junction nucleotides: 7. The CDR3 sequence is 15 residues long. CDR3: CASSIFAAGGETQYF. The CDR3 nucleotides are TGTGCCAGTAGTATTTTTGCGGCGGGAGGAGAGACCCAGTACTTC. Filled out from reference TRBV19 and TRBJ2-5, the complete variable domain reads DGGITQSPKYLFRKEGQNVTLSCEQNLNHDAMYWYRQDPGQGLRLIYYSQIVNDFQKGDIAEGYSVSREKKESFPLTVTSAQKNPTAFYLCASSIFAAGGETQYFGPGTRLLVL.

The chain employs TRBV15 and TRBJ2-5, with TRBD2 identical over 13 bases. The CDR3 spans 14 residues. Germline CDR1 and CDR2: LNHNV and YYDKDF (reference sequence). V lost 8 bases, J lost 2 bases, and 2 bases stayed unmatched. The CDR3, as DNA: TGTGCCACCGGACTAGCGGGAGTACAAGAGACCCAGTACTTC. It codes for CATGLAGVQETQYF. The variable domain in full, completed from reference TRBV15 and TRBJ2-5, reads DAMVIQNPRYQVTQFGKPVTLSCSQTLNHNVMYWYQQKSSQAPKLLFHYYDKDFNNEADTPDNFQSRRPNTSFCFLDIRSPGLGDTAMYLCATGLAGVQETQYFGPGTRLLVL.

This clonotype was seen many times. The rearrangement links TRBV19 to TRBJ2-5; D ambiguous. Germline CDR1 LNHDA, CDR2 SQIVND (reference sequence). Between the trimmed V and J ends, which lost 7 bases and 5 bases, there was a span of 5 bases. The CDR3 has 10 amino acids. CDR3 loop: CASKEETQYF. For the CDR3, the DNA is TGTGCCAGTAAGGAGGAGACCCAGTACTTC.

This clonotype came up once. V is TRBV7-3 and J is TRBJ1-3, with D unclear. With 2 bases removed from V and 4 bases from J, the gap between germline ends came to 9 bases. The CDR3 runs 14 residues. Germline V lookup: CDR1 SGHTA, CDR2 FQGTGA. The CDR3 region is CASSLGSWGNTIYF. The DNA of the CDR3 is TGTGCCAGCAGCTTAGGGTCTTGGGGAAACACCATATATTTT.

The J gene is TRBJ2-7, the V gene TRBV4-3; D remains unclear. The CDR3 extends over 14 amino acids. The germline CDR1 and CDR2 sequences are LGHNA and YSLEER. V was cut by 0 bases and J by 7 bases, with 13 bases left in between. The CDR3 region has the DNA TGCGCCAGCAGCCAAGATAACTGGGCTGGGGAGCAGTACTTC. The encoded protein is CASSQDNWAGEQYF.

The rearrangement links TRBV29-1 to TRBJ2-2; 11 bases align to TRBD1. Germline V gene data show CDR1 as SQVTM and CDR2 as ANQGSEA. The CDR3 loop spans 15 amino acids. Losses at the gene ends were 3 bases for V and 6 bases for J; bases not matched to a gene: 6. CDR3 sequence: CSVDLGQGVAGELFF. In DNA, the CDR3 is TGCAGCGTTGATCTGGGACAGGGGGTGGCCGGGGAGCTGTTTTTT.

This sequence joins TRBV20-1 and TRBJ1-2; tentatively, D is TRBD1 (6 bases). Trimming removed 3 bases at V and 6 bases at J, with 14 bases between. The CDR3 spans 13 residues. Germline V gene lookup returns CDR1 DFQATT and CDR2 SNEGSKA (reference sequence). The CDR3 reads CSARSDSNDGYTF. The CDR3 bases are TGCAGTGCTAGGTCGGACAGCAACGATGGCTACACCTTC.

This chain joins TRBV18 and TRBJ1-4; D not certain. The CDR3 length is 15 residues. Per the germline V gene, CDR1 is KGHSH and CDR2 is LQKENI. V shed 1 base and J shed 3 bases, with 9 bases lying between them. CDR3 amino acids: CASSPQDGPNEKLFF. CDR3 in DNA: TGTGCCAGCTCACCACAGGACGGCCCTAATGAAAAACTGTTTTTT.

Many counts were recorded for this clonotype. The chain couples TRBV25-1 to TRBJ2-7, with 7 bases matching TRBD2. The CDR3 is made up of 13 amino acids. After removal of 5 bases from V and 0 bases from J, the junction contained 1 base not matched to a gene. From germline, CDR1 is MGHDK and CDR2 SYGVNS. DNA for the CDR3: TGTGCCAGCAGTAGCGGGGCCTCCTACGAGCAGTACTTC. Amino acid sequence: CASSSGASYEQYF.

The rearrangement joins TRBV11-2 to TRBJ1-1; TRBD1 matches 8 bases. The CDR3 has 16 amino acids. Germline loops: CDR1 SGHAT, CDR2 FQNNGV. Trimming cost V 5 bases and J 5 bases; bases outside gene matches: 13. The CDR3 bases are TGTGCCAGCAGCCACACAGGGGGACGCGGGGGAACTGAAGCTTTCTTT. Amino acids: CASSHTGGRGGTEAFF.

For this clonotype: Being one base from a much bigger clone, this may be a read error. V usage is TRBV20-1 and J usage is TRBJ1-6, with a possible D match to TRBD1 (5 bases). CDR1 DFQATT and CDR2 SNEGSKA come from the germline V gene (reference sequence). V was pared by 5 bases and J by 9 bases, with 20 bases between. The CDR3 length is 15 residues. CDR3 sequence: CSAFRVPEAGSPLHF. Here the CDR3 DNA reads TGCAGTGCTTTCAGGGTCCCTGAGGCGGGTTCACCCCTCCACTTT.

The gene calls are TRBV27 and TRBJ1-1, with 7 bases fitting TRBD1. V shed 5 bases and J 7 bases; nucleotides not matched to a gene: 10. The CDR3 loop spans 14 amino acids. From germline, CDR1 is MNHEY and CDR2 SMNVEV (reference sequence). DNA for the CDR3: TGTGCCAGCAGTACCACAGGGGATCTCGTTGAAGCTTTCTTT. It encodes CASSTTGDLVEAFF.

V and J are TRBV20-1 and TRBJ1-2; D gene unclear. Germline CDR1 DFQATT, CDR2 SNEGSKA (reference sequence). Trimming took 6 bases from V and 2 from J, leaving 13 bases between them. CDR3 size: 13 residues. CDR3 sequence reads: CSARTGKNYGYTF. CDR3 DNA sequence: TGCAGTGCAAGGACGGGAAAAAACTATGGCTACACCTTC.

The chain combines TRBV6-6 with TRBJ1-2, with D possibly TRBD1 on 6 matching bases. V was trimmed by 8 bases and J by 4 bases, leaving 17 bases between them. This CDR3 contains 14 residues. The germline gives CDR1 MNHNY, CDR2 SVGAGI (reference sequence). The CDR3 nucleotides read TGTGCCAGCCAAGTCGGGACACCTAGCTATGGCTACACCTTC. It specifies CASQVGTPSYGYTF.